This T cell receptor (beta chain) was recovered during a study of blood T cells in healthy people across ages. To note about this clonotype: Its antigen is unknown.

The authors ran a second PCR of roughly 7 to 11 cycles using a sample-barcoded 5' primer and a J-beta primer mix. Each cDNA molecule carried a tag from a template-switch adaptor that contained 12 random nucleotides. TCRdb fed the 5' RACE reads into MiXCR, producing one record per CDR3 protein. The sample lists 650,000 to 1,000,000 distinct CDR3 sequences; 35% to 40% were seen once. Findings and caveats of the study: Strongly correlated with naive T cell percentage was TCR beta diversity.

Sequenced material: blood. The clonotype was recovered from a man between 18 and 29 years old in good health.

The CDR3 spells CASSQDPSGGGSRTDTQYF. The CDR3, as DNA: TGCGCCAGCAGCCAAGATCCTAGCGGGGGTGGGTCACGCACAGATACGCAGTATTTT. The chain couples TRBV4-3 to TRBJ2-3; 10 bases are shared with TRBD2. Germline-derived CDR1 and CDR2 are LGHNA and YSLEER. The CDR3 contains 19 residues. V shed 0 bases, J shed 1 base, and the junction held 10 bases outside the gene matches.